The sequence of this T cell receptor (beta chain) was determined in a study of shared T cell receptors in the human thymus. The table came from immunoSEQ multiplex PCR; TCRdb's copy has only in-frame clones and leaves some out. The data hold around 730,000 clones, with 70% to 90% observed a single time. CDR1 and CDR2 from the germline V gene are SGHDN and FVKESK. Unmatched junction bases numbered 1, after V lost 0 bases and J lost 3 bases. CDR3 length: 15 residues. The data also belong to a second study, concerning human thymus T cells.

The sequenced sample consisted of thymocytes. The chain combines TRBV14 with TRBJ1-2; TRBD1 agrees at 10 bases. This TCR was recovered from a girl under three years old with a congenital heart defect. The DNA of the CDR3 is TGTGCCAGCAGCCAAGAGGGACAGGGGCACTATGGCTACACCTTC. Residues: CASSQEGQGHYGYTF.